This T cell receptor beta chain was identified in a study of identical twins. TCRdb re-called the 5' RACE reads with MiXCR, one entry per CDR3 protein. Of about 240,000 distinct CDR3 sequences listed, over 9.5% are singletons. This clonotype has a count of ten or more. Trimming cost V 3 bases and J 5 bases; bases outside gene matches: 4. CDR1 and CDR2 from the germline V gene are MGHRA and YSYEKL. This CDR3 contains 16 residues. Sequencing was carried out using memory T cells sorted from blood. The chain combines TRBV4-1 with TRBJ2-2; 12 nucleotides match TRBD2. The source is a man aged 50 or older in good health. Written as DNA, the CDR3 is TGCGCCAGCAGCCATTCTAGCGGGGGGGCTACCGGGGAGCTGTTTTTT. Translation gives CASSHSSGGATGELFF.